Listed here are 3 T cell receptor beta chains from one sample, sequenced in a study of blood T cell repertoires in COVID-19. The assay was immunoSEQ multiplex PCR, and TCRdb's table has in-frame clones only and misses some. The top ten clones hold over 15% of a sample with around 53,000 clones, roughly 83% of them seen once. The specimen sequenced was peripheral blood. The receptors originated from a man between 65 and 85 years old with active COVID-19.

The chain recombines TRBV9 with TRBJ2-1; TRBD2 might be the D (5 bases). The CDR3 is 16 residues long. Germline-derived CDR1 and CDR2 are SGDLS and YYNGEE. V dropped 0 bases and J dropped 4 bases, with 14 bases sitting between them. CDR3 amino acids: CASSVDPSWRYNEQFF. The CDR3 DNA is TGTGCCAGCAGCGTAGACCCTAGCTGGAGGTACAATGAGCAGTTCTTC.

The V and J genes are TRBV28 and TRBJ1-2; TRBD1 agrees at 7 bases. The V gene end was trimmed by 2 bases and the J gene end by 8 bases; junction bases not matched to a gene: 8. The CDR3 is made up of 14 amino acids. The germline V gene encodes CDR1 MDHEN and CDR2 SYDVKM. This CDR3 is CASSLGTVGLGYTF. CDR3 nucleotides: TGTGCCAGCAGTTTAGGGACAGTAGGATTGGGCTACACCTTC.

This clone occurred once. The chain has TRBV11-2 and TRBJ1-2, with 9 bases matching TRBD1. The CDR3 covers 15 residues. V gave up 5 bases and J gave up 6 bases; unmatched junction bases: 10. Per the germline V gene, CDR1 is SGHAT and CDR2 is FQNNGV. Here the CDR3 reads CASSGGSGQGHGYTF. The DNA for the CDR3 is TGTGCCAGCAGCGGGGGCTCGGGACAGGGTCATGGCTACACCTTC. Based on the CDR3 plus reference TRBV11-2 and TRBJ1-2, the full variable domain is EAGVAQSPRYKIIEKRQSVAFWCNPISGHATLYWYQQILGQGPKLLIQFQNNGVVDDSQLPKDRFSAERLKGVDSTLKIQPAKLEDSAVYLCASSGGSGQGHGYTFGSGTRLTVV.